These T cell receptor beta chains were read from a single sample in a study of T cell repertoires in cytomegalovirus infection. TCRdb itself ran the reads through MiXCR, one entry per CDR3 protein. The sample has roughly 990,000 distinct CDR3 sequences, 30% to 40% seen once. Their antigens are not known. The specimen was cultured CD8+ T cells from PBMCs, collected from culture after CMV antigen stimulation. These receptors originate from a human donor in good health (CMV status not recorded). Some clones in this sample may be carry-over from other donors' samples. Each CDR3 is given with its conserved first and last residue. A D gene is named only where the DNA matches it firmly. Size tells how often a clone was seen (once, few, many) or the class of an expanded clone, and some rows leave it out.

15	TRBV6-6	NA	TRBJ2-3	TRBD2	TGTGCCAGCCGAAACCGGCGGGAGAGCACAGATACGCAGTATTTT	CASRNRRESTDTQYF
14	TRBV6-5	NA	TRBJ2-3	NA	TGTGCCAGCAGTTACCAGGTTAGCACAGATACGCAGTATTTT	CASSYQVSTDTQYF
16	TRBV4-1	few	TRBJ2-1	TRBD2	TGCGCCAGCAGCTCGGGGGGGCTAAGCGCCTACAATGAGCAGTTCTTC	CASSSGGLSAYNEQFF
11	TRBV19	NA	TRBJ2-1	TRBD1	TGTGCCAGTAGTATCGGGACAGCCAAGTTCTTC	CASSIGTAKFF
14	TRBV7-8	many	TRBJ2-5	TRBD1	TGTGCCAGCAGCCCGGGGACAGGGGTCGAGACCCAGTACTTC	CASSPGTGVETQYF
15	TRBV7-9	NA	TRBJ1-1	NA	TGTGCCAGCAGCGCCGCTAACAGGGTCACGACTGAAGCTTTCTTT	CASSAANRVTTEAFF
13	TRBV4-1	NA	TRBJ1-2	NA	TGCGCCAGCAGCCAAGATCCAACGGGAGGCTACACCTTC	CASSQDPTGGYTF
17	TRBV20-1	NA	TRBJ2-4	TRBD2	TGCAGTGCCACCGGGACTAGCGGGGGGCTAGTCAAAAACATTCAGTACTTC	CSATGTSGGLVKNIQYF
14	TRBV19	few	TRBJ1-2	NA	TGTGCCAGTATCGGGGACGAGGTGGACTATGGCTACACCTTC	CASIGDEVDYGYTF
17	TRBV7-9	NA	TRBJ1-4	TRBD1	TGTGCCAGCAGCTTTCCCCTGACAGGGGGGTTCGATGAAAAACTGTTTTTT	CASSFPLTGGFDEKLFF
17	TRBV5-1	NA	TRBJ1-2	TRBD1	TGCGCCAGCAGCTTGACAGGGGGCAATTCAGCTAACTATGGCTACACCTTC	CASSLTGGNSANYGYTF
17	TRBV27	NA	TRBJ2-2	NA	TGTGCCAGCAAACGGCAGGGGGGGTTCAGTAACACCGGGGAGCTGTTTTTT	CASKRQGGFSNTGELFF
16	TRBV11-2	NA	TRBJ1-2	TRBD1	TGTGCCAGCAGCTTTAACCCGGGACAGATGATCTATGGCTACACCTTC	CASSFNPGQMIYGYTF
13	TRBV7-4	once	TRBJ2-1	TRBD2	TGTGCCAGCAGCGCGGGACTAGCGGGGGAGCAGTTCTTC	CASSAGLAGEQFF
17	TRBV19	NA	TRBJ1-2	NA	TGTGCCAGTAGTATAGATTTAGGGCGGACAGACCACTATGGCTACACCTTC	CASSIDLGRTDHYGYTF
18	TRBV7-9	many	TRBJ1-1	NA	TGTGCCAGCAGCTCGAATCCTAGTGCCTCGACTGGATGGTCTGAAGCTTTCTTT	CASSSNPSASTGWSEAFF
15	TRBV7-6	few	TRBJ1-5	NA	TGTGCCAGCAGCTTAGGTATGGGAGAGGGTCAGCCCCAGCATTTT	CASSLGMGEGQPQHF
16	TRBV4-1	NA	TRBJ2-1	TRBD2	TGCGCCAGCAGCCACCCGGGACTAGCGGGGGACAATGAGCAGTTCTTC	CASSHPGLAGDNEQFF
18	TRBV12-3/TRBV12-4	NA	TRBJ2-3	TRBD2	TGTGCCAGCAGTTTCGGGACTAGCGGGGGCACTAGCACAGATACGCAGTATTTT	CASSFGTSGGTSTDTQYF
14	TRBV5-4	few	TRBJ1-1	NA	TGTGCCAGCAGCTTTTTTATAGGGGACACTGAAGCTTTCTTT	CASSFFIGDTEAFF
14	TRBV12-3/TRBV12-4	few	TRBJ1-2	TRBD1	TGTGCCAGCAGTCCCCGGACAGGGATGGACGGCTACACCTTC	CASSPRTGMDGYTF
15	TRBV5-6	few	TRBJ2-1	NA	TGTGCCAGCAGCTTGGCTTACCGAGCCTACAATGAGCAGTTCTTC	CASSLAYRAYNEQFF
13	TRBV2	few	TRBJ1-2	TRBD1	TGTGCCAGCGGGGGGGGACAGATCTATGGCTACACCTTC	CASGGGQIYGYTF
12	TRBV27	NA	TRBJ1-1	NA	TGTGCCAGCAGTACCTCGATGGGGAAAGCTTTCTTT	CASSTSMGKAFF
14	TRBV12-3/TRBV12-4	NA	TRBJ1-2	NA	TGTGCCAGCAGTTTGACACGGGGGCAGCATGGCTACACCTTC	CASSLTRGQHGYTF
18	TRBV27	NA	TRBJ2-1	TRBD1	TGTGCCAGCAGTTTAGGGCCGACAGGGGGCTGGGGCTACAATGAGCAGTTCTTC	CASSLGPTGGWGYNEQFF
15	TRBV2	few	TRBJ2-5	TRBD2	TGTGCCAGCCCCTTGAAGCGGGGGGGGAGAGAGACCCAGTACTTC	CASPLKRGGRETQYF
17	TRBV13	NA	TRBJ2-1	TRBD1	TGTGCCAGCAGCTTTGTCTCTGGGACAGGGGGAGACTATGAGCAGTTCTTC	CASSFVSGTGGDYEQFF
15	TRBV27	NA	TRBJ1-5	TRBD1	TGTGCCAGCAGCACCGGGACAGTAGGCAATCAGCCCCAGCATTTT	CASSTGTVGNQPQHF
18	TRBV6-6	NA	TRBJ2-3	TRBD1	TGTGCCAGCAGGGGGACAGGGCGAGTAGGAAGAAGCACAGATACGCAGTATTTT	CASRGTGRVGRSTDTQYF
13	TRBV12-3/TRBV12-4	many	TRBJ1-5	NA	TGTGCCAGCAGGGACGGACACAATCAGCCCCAGCATTTT	CASRDGHNQPQHF
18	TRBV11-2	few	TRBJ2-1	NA	TGTGCCAGCAGCTTAGGCCCGGGGTCGGGGCGAAGGGACAATGAGCAGTTCTTC	CASSLGPGSGRRDNEQFF
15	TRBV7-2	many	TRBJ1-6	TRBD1	TGTGCCAGCAGCACCCGGACAGGCGTTAATTCACCCCTCCACTTT	CASSTRTGVNSPLHF
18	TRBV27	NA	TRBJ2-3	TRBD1	TGTGCCAGCATCCCCACGGGACAGGGGGCGCAGAGAGAAGATACGCAGTATTTT	CASIPTGQGAQREDTQYF
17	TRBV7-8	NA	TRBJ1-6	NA	TGTGCCAGCAGCTTAGACGGAGTAGGAGTTTATAATTCACCCCTCCACTTT	CASSLDGVGVYNSPLHF
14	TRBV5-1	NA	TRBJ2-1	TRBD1	TGCGCCAGCACAAGGGGGCGGACCTACAATGAGCAGTTCTTC	CASTRGRTYNEQFF
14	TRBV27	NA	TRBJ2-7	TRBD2	TGTGCCAGCAGTTACTCGGCGGGGGGGAACGAGCAGTACTTC	CASSYSAGGNEQYF
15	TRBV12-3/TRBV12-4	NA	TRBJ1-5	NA	TGTGCCAGCAGTTTAGTTGGCGACCTTAATCATCCCCAGCATTTT	CASSLVGDLNHPQHF
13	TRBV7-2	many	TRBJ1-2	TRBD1	TGTGCCAGCAGCCCACGGACAGGGGATGGCTACACCTTC	CASSPRTGDGYTF